This note documents a single TCR beta chain sequence. What antigen it recognizes has not been identified. The junction does not match germline at one end; this may be a read error. The sequencer listed for this sample is Illumina HiSeq 1500. TCRdb applied fastp at Q25 and MiXCR to the public reads, then kept only in-frame beta chains. Each entry merges the rows of one CDR3 protein and shows their most common DNA and genes. This sample lists around 310,000 distinct CDR3 sequences; under 35% were detected once. The biggest ten clones account for 20% of the sample. The sample is drawn from a study of T cell repertoires in cytomegalovirus infection (dated by TCRdb to 2018 to 2020). Broadly, across the study: Alongside well-studied HLA-B-restricted epitopes, the peptide stimulations were aimed at recently identified HLA-C-restricted CMV epitopes, whose presentation resists viral immunomodulation. Donor HLA type was relevant to the analysis, because carriage of CMV infection together with the matching HLA type was indicated by public TCR beta signatures.

Taken with the paper, the label for treatment or condition translates to: in vitro stimulation with specific CMV peptide epitopes to enrich CMV-specific T cells. On the study overall, not on this receptor specifically: Cumulative frequency of public TCR beta family members discriminated carriers of CMV infection plus the relevant HLA type in this cohort and an independent 352-donor cohort. The ex vivo response was dominated by HLA-C-restricted CMV-specific TCR beta clonotypes, which also provided the single most frequent clonotype in two of eight donors.

This TCR came from a human donor in good health (CMV status not recorded). Some clones in this sample may be carry-over from other donors' samples. Material: cultured PBMCs, obtained from culture after CMV antigen stimulation.

The base sequence is TGTGCCAGCAGCTTAGGTACGGGGCCACCCTTT. This sequence encodes CASSLGTGPPF. The sequence is built from TRBV13 and TRBJ1-1; the D segment could be TRBD1, given 5 matching bases. The CDR3 sequence holds 11 residues, the cysteine and phenylalanine included. Only the CDR3 part of the read is kept: 33 bases, read in frame from the first base. Looking up the germline V gene (reference sequence) yields CDR1 PRHDT and CDR2 FYEKMQ.